Presented here are 25 T cell receptor beta chains from one specimen sequenced in a study of beta chain features in type 1 diabetes. Study-wide points: Shorter TCRB CDR3s, moderately but significantly so, were found in Type 1 diabetes patients in all four CD4+ subsets.

Every isolated RNA sample was fully reverse transcribed, so sequencing captured expressed TCRB transcripts. The protocol was immunoSEQ multiplex PCR, while the TCRdb copy is restricted to in-frame clones and leaves out a portion. Of some 150,000 clones listed, about 12% are singletons. No antigen has been assigned to these receptors. Specimen: central memory CD4+ T cells from blood. The receptors stem from a man between 18 and 35 years old with type 1 diabetes.

This clone showed up just a few times. The chain uses TRBV7-9 and TRBJ1-1; TRBD1 matches 7 bases. V dropped 6 bases and J dropped 4; count of bases not matched to a gene: 5. The germline CDR1 and CDR2 sequences are SEHNR and FQNEAQ (reference sequence). CDR3 length equals 13 residues. The CDR3 region is CASRSAGGTEAFF. CDR3 bases: TGTGCCAGCAGGTCCGCAGGGGGCACTGAAGCTTTCTTT. Based on the CDR3 plus reference TRBV7-9 and TRBJ1-1, the full variable domain is DTGVSQNPRHKITKRGQNVTFRCDPISEHNRLYWYRQTLGQGPEFLTYFQNEAQLEKSRLLSDRFSAERPKGSFSTLEIQRTEQGDSAMYLCASRSAGGTEAFFGQGTRLTVV.

The chain is built from TRBV9 and TRBJ2-5; possibly TRBD2 for D (6 bases). V was trimmed by 0 bases and J by 6 bases, leaving 18 bases between them. The length of the CDR3 is 16 residues. The germline V gene encodes CDR1 SGDLS and CDR2 YYNGEE. The CDR3 sequence is CASSVAGEEGGKTQYF. The CDR3 DNA sequence: TGTGCCAGCAGCGTAGCTGGGGAAGAAGGCGGGAAGACCCAGTACTTC.

This clone has a handful of counts. The V call is TRBV6-5, the J call TRBJ1-2, with 8 bases that match TRBD1. Germline V gene lookup returns CDR1 MNHEY and CDR2 SVGAGI. Trimming at V came to 6 bases and at J to 8 bases, leaving 8 bases not matched to a gene. The CDR3 consists of 13 residues. This chain's CDR3 is CASRTGQGKGYTF. The CDR3 DNA is TGTGCCAGCAGAACCGGACAGGGAAAAGGCTACACCTTC.

The gene calls are TRBV29-1 and TRBJ1-2; no firm D call. V lost 5 bases and J 2 bases, leaving 15 bases between the germline ends. Germline V gives CDR1 SQVTM, CDR2 ANQGSEA. This CDR3 contains 14 residues. The CDR3 sequence is CSVNPDGTNYGYTF. The CDR3 DNA reads TGCAGCGTTAACCCCGATGGAACCAACTATGGCTACACCTTC. Complete variable domain (other parts from reference TRBV29-1 and TRBJ1-2): SAVISQKPSRDICQRGTSLTIQCQVDSQVTMMFWYRQQPGQSLTLIATANQGSEATYESGFVIDKFPISRPNLTFSTLTVSNMSPEDSSIYLCSVNPDGTNYGYTFGSGTRLTVV.

V usage is TRBV7-9 and J usage is TRBJ2-5; D is perhaps TRBD1 (6 bases). V was cut by 5 bases and J by 6 bases, with 19 bases left in between. The CDR3 spans 15 residues. Germline V gives CDR1 SEHNR, CDR2 FQNEAQ (reference sequence). This chain's CDR3 is CASSPGQRNRQTQYF. The CDR3 nucleotides are TGTGCCAGCAGCCCGGGACAAAGGAATAGGCAGACCCAGTACTTC.

The rearrangement joins TRBV6-5 to TRBJ2-1; no firm D call. CDR1 is MNHEY, CDR2 SVGAGI, per germline. The CDR3 is 16 amino acids. V gave up 2 bases and J gave up 7 bases, with 18 bases separating them. The CDR3 sequence is CASSYGLWMHGNEQFF. CDR3 in DNA: TGTGCCAGCAGTTACGGGCTATGGATGCACGGGAATGAGCAGTTCTTC.

The rearrangement links TRBV10-1 to TRBJ1-2; 7 nucleotides align to TRBD1. Germline V gene lookup returns CDR1 WNHNN and CDR2 SYGVQD (reference sequence). V lost 5 bases to trimming and J lost 4 bases; unmatched junction nucleotides: 4. The CDR3 has 13 amino acids. CDR3 DNA sequence: TGCGCCAGCAGTTTGGACAGGAGCTATGGCTACACCTTC. It is translated as CASSLDRSYGYTF.

This rearrangement joins TRBV27 to TRBJ1-4; 8 positions agree with TRBD1. Germline lookup yields CDR1 MNHEY and CDR2 SMNVEV (reference sequence). The trim removed 5 bases at V and 6 bases at J, leaving 11 bases unmatched. The CDR3 is made up of 16 amino acids. This CDR3 is CASSPLMTGVDEKLFF. Here the CDR3 DNA reads TGTGCCAGCAGTCCCCTGATGACAGGGGTTGATGAAAAACTGTTTTTT.

This clone was counted only a few times. This sequence joins TRBV5-1 and TRBJ2-3, with 7 bases lining up with TRBD1. Germline CDR1 and CDR2: SGHRS and YFSETQ. The CDR3 is made up of 15 amino acids. The junction had 8 bases not matched to a gene; V was cut back by 4 bases and J by 3 bases. The CDR3 sequence is CASSLPRGRTDTQYF. In nucleotides, the CDR3 is TGCGCCAGCAGCCTCCCGAGGGGGCGGACAGATACGCAGTATTTT.

This clone was seen only a few times. The chain uses TRBV2 and TRBJ1-1; no definite D call. Trimming took 2 bases from V and 1 from J, leaving 8 bases between them. This CDR3 comprises 14 residues. CDR1 and CDR2 (germline): SNHLY, FYNNEI. The CDR3 bases are TGTGCCAGCAGTGAAATGCGAGGGAACACTGAAGCTTTCTTT. This encodes CASSEMRGNTEAFF. Using reference TRBV2 and TRBJ1-1 for the parts outside the CDR3, the full variable domain is EPEVTQTPSHQVTQMGQEVILRCVPISNHLYFYWYRQILGQKVEFLVSFYNNEISEKSEIFDDQFSVERPDGSNFTLKIRSTKLEDSAMYFCASSEMRGNTEAFFGQGTRLTVV.

This clone turned up a few times. The chain combines TRBV30 with TRBJ1-5, with D hard to call. The germline CDR1 and CDR2 sequences are GTSNPN and SVGIG (reference sequence). Trimming left V 2 bases short and J 7 bases short, with 12 bases between. The CDR3 extends over 13 amino acids. The CDR3 DNA is TGTGCCTGGAGTACTCACGGGGTCCAGCCCCAGCATTTT. Protein sequence: CAWSTHGVQPQHF.

This clone was found many times. This chain links TRBV10-3 with TRBJ2-2; the match to TRBD1 covers 9 bases. Germline V gives CDR1 ENHRY, CDR2 SYGVKD. V trimming: 2 bases; J trimming: 4 bases; junction bases outside the gene matches: 17. There are 20 residues in the CDR3. The CDR3 is CAISERARDRDRDSTGELFF. The CDR3 nucleotides read TGTGCCATCAGTGAGCGCGCCCGAGACCGGGACAGGGACTCCACCGGGGAGCTGTTTTTT.

This clone was recorded at least ten times. The chain recombines TRBV30 with TRBJ2-5; 8 bases map to TRBD2. Germline CDR1 is GTSNPN and CDR2 is SVGIG (reference sequence). This CDR3 contains 14 residues. V trimming: 5 bases; J trimming: 1 base; junction bases outside the gene matches: 6. This chain's CDR3 is CAWSPSGGQETQYF. As DNA, the CDR3 is TGTGCCTGGTCCCCCAGCGGGGGCCAAGAGACCCAGTACTTC.

This chain uses TRBV18 with TRBJ2-4; perhaps D is TRBD1 or TRBD2 (5 bases each). The germline gives CDR1 KGHSH, CDR2 LQKENI. V dropped 0 bases and J dropped 8 bases, with 14 bases sitting between them. The CDR3 totals 15 residues. The CDR3 spells CASSPPGTSPDIQYF. The CDR3 coding sequence is TGTGCCAGCTCACCACCTGGGACCTCCCCAGACATTCAGTACTTC.

In its sample, this clone was seen a few times. The rearrangement uses TRBV28 and TRBJ2-6; D remains unclear. Trimming took 5 bases from V and 0 from J, leaving 14 bases between them. CDR1 is MDHEN, CDR2 SYDVKM, per germline. The CDR3 sequence is 17 residues long. The CDR3 sequence: CASSRTPSDSGANVLTF. The CDR3 nucleotides read TGTGCCAGCAGTCGAACGCCTTCAGACTCTGGGGCCAACGTCCTGACTTTC.

This clone was counted a single time. The chain links TRBV9 to TRBJ1-1; D remains unclear. The CDR3 spans 14 residues. V dropped 1 base and J dropped 3 bases, with 10 bases sitting between them. The germline CDR1 and CDR2 sequences are SGDLS and YYNGEE. This CDR3 reads CASSVTPDYTEAFF. The CDR3 nucleotides read TGTGCCAGCAGCGTAACTCCAGACTACACTGAAGCTTTCTTT.

This clone has more than one count but fewer than ten. The chain carries TRBV6-5 and TRBJ1-2; TRBD1 matches 7 bases. CDR3 length equals 14 residues. Germline assignment: CDR1 MNHEY and CDR2 SVGAGI. The trim removed 6 bases at V and 4 bases at J, leaving 8 bases unmatched. In nucleotides, the CDR3 is TGTGCCAGCAGCGACGGGACAGAGACCTATGGCTACACCTTC. It translates to CASSDGTETYGYTF.

This clone has more than one count but fewer than ten. V and J are TRBV25-1 and TRBJ1-5; 7 bases map to TRBD1. Losses at the gene ends were 6 bases for V and 3 bases for J; bases not matched to a gene: 5. Germline V lookup: CDR1 MGHDK, CDR2 SYGVNS. The CDR3 has 14 amino acids. CDR3 nucleotides: TGTGCCAGCAGACGGACAGGAAACAATCAGCCCCAGCATTTT. This translates into CASRRTGNNQPQHF.

This clone was observed a few times. The chain couples TRBV7-2 to TRBJ1-5; D remains unclear. Germline CDR1 and CDR2: SGHTA and FQGNSA. The length of the CDR3 is 15 residues. Trimming stripped 6 bases from V and 0 bases from J, with 12 bases between. Here the CDR3 DNA reads TGTGCCAGCAGTCAGACATTCGGTAGCAATCAGCCCCAGCATTTT. Protein product: CASSQTFGSNQPQHF.

The V gene is TRBV30, the J gene TRBJ1-5; no clear D. The CDR3 contains 13 residues. CDR1 GTSNPN and CDR2 SVGIG come from the germline V gene (reference sequence). With 2 bases removed from V and 1 base from J, the gap between germline ends came to 6 bases. The CDR3 DNA sequence: TGTGCCTGGAGTAGGTTAAGCAATCAGCCCCAGCATTTT. Translation: CAWSRLSNQPQHF.

This clone has just a few counts. The chain joins TRBV6-5 to TRBJ1-5, with TRBD1 matching 7 bases. V lost 2 bases to trimming and J lost 6 bases; unmatched junction nucleotides: 4. The CDR3 is made up of 14 amino acids. Germline V gene sequence: CDR1 MNHEY, CDR2 SVGAGI. This chain's CDR3 is CASSYGAGGQPQHF. In nucleotides, the CDR3 is TGTGCCAGCAGTTACGGGGCAGGGGGTCAGCCCCAGCATTTT.

The chain links TRBV5-1 to TRBJ2-3; 8 positions match TRBD1. CDR1 is SGHRS, CDR2 YFSETQ, per germline. This CDR3 contains 15 residues. V shed 3 bases and J 1 base; nucleotides not matched to a gene: 4. The DNA of the CDR3 is TGCGCCAGCAGCTCCGGACAGGGAGGCACAGATACGCAGTATTTT. Amino acid sequence: CASSSGQGGTDTQYF. Supplemented by reference TRBV5-1 and TRBJ2-3, the full variable domain reads KAGVTQTPRYLIKTRGQQVTLSCSPISGHRSVSWYQQTPGQGLQFLFEYFSETQRNKGNFPGRFSGRQFSNSRSEMNVSTLELGDSALYLCASSSGQGGTDTQYFGPGTRLTVL.

The chain carries TRBV30 and TRBJ2-7; 8 nucleotides match TRBD1. Germline-derived CDR1 and CDR2 are GTSNPN and SVGIG (reference sequence). This CDR3 is built from 13 residues. V was clipped by 3 bases and J by 0 bases; unmatched bases: 1. Written as DNA, the CDR3 is TGTGCCTGGAGACAGGGGGGCTCCTACGAGCAGTACTTC. Translation gives CAWRQGGSYEQYF.

There are a few counts of this clone. This chain links TRBV29-1 with TRBJ2-1; tentatively, D is TRBD1 (6 bases). The CDR3 has 12 amino acids. V was pared by 7 bases and J by 4 bases, with 11 bases between. Germline V gene lookup returns CDR1 SQVTM and CDR2 ANQGSEA. The CDR3 loop is CSADRTYNEQFF. In nucleotides, the CDR3 is TGCAGCGCGGACAGAACTTACAATGAGCAGTTCTTC.

The V call is TRBV7-9, the J call TRBJ1-2, with D perhaps TRBD1 (6 bases). V lost 1 base and J 3 bases, leaving 9 bases between the germline ends. This CDR3 is built from 14 residues. The germline CDR1 and CDR2 sequences are SEHNR and FQNEAQ (reference sequence). CDR3 in amino acids: CASSLVQGHYGYTF. CDR3 bases: TGTGCCAGCAGCTTAGTGCAGGGGCACTATGGCTACACCTTC.